A single sample gave rise to the 5 T cell receptor beta chains below, sequenced in a study of OX40 agonist ivuxolimab in advanced cancers. This table comes from immunoSEQ multiplex PCR, and its TCRdb copy is limited to in-frame clones, with some not included. The sample lists some 44,000 clones; about four fifths were seen once. The specimen was CD4+ or CD8+ T cells sorted from blood, collected in a trial of the OX40 agonist ivuxolimab. All receptors derive from an adult with an advanced solid tumor such as melanoma, head and neck, liver or kidney cancer.

The V call is TRBV7-9, the J call TRBJ1-4, with no clear D. CDR1 SEHNR and CDR2 FQNEAQ come from the germline V gene (reference sequence). The CDR3 consists of 15 residues. V lost 1 base and J lost 5, with 11 bases in between. CDR3 protein: CASSLGSTDNEKLFF. DNA for the CDR3: TGTGCCAGCAGCTTAGGATCGACTGACAATGAAAAACTGTTTTTT.

The J gene is TRBJ1-5, the V gene TRBV4-3, with D perhaps TRBD1 (5 bases). Trimming stripped 0 bases from V and 7 bases from J, with 13 bases between. Germline CDR1 reads LGHNA; CDR2 reads YSLEER. The CDR3 contains 15 residues. CDR3: CASSQDRQGWQPQHF. In DNA form, the CDR3 reads TGCGCCAGCAGCCAAGATCGTCAGGGTTGGCAGCCCCAGCATTTT.

The chain couples TRBV30 to TRBJ2-5, with 14 positions matching TRBD2. V lost 5 bases and J lost 9; bases outside the gene matches: 5. CDR1 and CDR2 from the germline V gene are GTSNPN and SVGIG (reference sequence). The CDR3 is made up of 13 amino acids. Here the CDR3 reads CAWGTSGSGSQYF. In DNA form, the CDR3 reads TGTGCCTGGGGGACTAGCGGGAGCGGGTCCCAGTACTTC.

As regards this clone: Other nucleotide sequences in the sample specify the same CDR3. The J gene is TRBJ2-7, the V gene TRBV15; 9 nucleotides line up with TRBD2. Per the germline V gene, CDR1 is LNHNV and CDR2 is YYDKDF (reference sequence). This CDR3 has 13 amino acids. V lost 2 bases and J lost 4; bases outside the gene matches: 0. The CDR3 protein is CATSRLAGYEQYF. The CDR3, as DNA: TGTGCCACCAGCAGACTAGCGGGGTACGAGCAGTACTTC.

In DNA form, the CDR3 reads TGCGCCAGCAGCCCGGGGACGGCTTCCCTAAACTATGGCTACACCTTC. Translation: CASSPGTASLNYGYTF. The J gene is TRBJ1-2, the V gene TRBV5-1; a weak D match, TRBD1 (5 bases). V gave up 4 bases and J gave up 2 bases, with 18 bases separating them. The CDR3 loop spans 16 amino acids. Germline lookup yields CDR1 SGHRS and CDR2 YFSETQ.